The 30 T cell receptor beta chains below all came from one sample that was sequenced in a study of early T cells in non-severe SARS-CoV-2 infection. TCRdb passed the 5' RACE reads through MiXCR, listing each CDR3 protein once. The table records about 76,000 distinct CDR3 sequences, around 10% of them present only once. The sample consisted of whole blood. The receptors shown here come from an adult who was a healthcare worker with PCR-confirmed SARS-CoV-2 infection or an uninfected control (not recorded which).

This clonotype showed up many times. The CDR3 sequence is CASSVGGGAVRDTQYF. The CDR3 DNA follows: TGTGCCAGCAGCGTAGGTGGGGGAGCAGTACGGGATACGCAGTATTTT. The V call is TRBV9, the J call TRBJ2-3; D possibly matches TRBD1 or TRBD2 (5 bases each). The germline CDR1 and CDR2 sequences are SGDLS and YYNGEE. The germline V and J ends were trimmed by 0 bases and 6 bases, with 17 bases remaining between them. The CDR3 length is 16 residues.

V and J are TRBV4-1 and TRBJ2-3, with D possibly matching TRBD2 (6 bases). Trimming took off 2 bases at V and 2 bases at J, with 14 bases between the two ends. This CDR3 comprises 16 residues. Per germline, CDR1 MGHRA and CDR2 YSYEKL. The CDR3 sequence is CASSQSGWATTDTQYF. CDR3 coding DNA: TGCGCCAGCAGCCAAAGCGGGTGGGCGACCACAGATACGCAGTATTTT.

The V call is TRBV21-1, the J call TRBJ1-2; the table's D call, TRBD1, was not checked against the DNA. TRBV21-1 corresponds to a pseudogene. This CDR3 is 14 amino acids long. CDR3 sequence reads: CASARCHRQAGYTF. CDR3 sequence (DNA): TGTGCCAGCGCCCGGTGCCATAGGCAGGCCGGCTACACCTTC.

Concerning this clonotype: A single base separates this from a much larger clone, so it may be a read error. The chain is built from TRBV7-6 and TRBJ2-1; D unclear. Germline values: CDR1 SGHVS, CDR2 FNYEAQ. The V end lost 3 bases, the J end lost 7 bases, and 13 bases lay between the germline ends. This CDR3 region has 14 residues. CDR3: CASSLRLRRNEQFF. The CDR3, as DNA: TGTGCCAGCAGCTTGAGGTTGCGGCGGAATGAGCAGTTCTTC. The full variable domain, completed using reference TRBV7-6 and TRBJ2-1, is GAGVSQSPRYKVTKRGQDVALRCDPISGHVSLYWYRQALGQGPEFLTYFNYEAQQDKSGLPNDRFSAERPEGSISTLTIQRTEQRDSAMYRCASSLRLRRNEQFFGPGTRLTVL.

This chain's CDR3 is CSVNPAEETQYF. The CDR3 DNA reads TGCAGCGTTAATCCGGCAGAAGAGACCCAGTACTTC. The rearrangement uses TRBV29-1 and TRBJ2-5; D remains unclear. Germline CDR1 and CDR2: SQVTM and ANQGSEA. The CDR3 contains 12 residues. V dropped 5 bases and J dropped 3 bases, with 10 bases sitting between them.

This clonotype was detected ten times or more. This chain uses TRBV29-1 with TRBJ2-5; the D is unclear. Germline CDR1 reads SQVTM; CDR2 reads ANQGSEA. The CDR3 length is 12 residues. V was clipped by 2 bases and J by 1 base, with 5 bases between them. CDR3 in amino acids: CSVELGQETQYF. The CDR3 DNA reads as TGCAGCGTTGAACTTGGCCAAGAGACCCAGTACTTC.

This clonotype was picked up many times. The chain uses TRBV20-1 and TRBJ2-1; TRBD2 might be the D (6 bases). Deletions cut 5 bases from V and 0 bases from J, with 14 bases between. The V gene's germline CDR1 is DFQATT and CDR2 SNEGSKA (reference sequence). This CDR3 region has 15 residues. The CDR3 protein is CSALGGVYSYNEQFF. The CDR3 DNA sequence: TGCAGTGCTCTCGGCGGGGTCTACTCCTACAATGAGCAGTTCTTC.

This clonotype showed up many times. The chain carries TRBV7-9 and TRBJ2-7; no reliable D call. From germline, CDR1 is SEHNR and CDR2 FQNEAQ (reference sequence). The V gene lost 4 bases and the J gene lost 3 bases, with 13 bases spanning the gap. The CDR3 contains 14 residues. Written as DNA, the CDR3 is TGTGCCAGCAGCTCAGAGGTATCGAACTACGAGCAGTACTTC. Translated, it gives CASSSEVSNYEQYF.

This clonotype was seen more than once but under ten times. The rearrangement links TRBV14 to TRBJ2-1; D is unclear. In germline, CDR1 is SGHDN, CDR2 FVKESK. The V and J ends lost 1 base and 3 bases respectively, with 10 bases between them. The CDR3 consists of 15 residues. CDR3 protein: CASSQGPVFYNEQFF. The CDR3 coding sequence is TGTGCCAGCAGCCAAGGGCCGGTTTTCTACAATGAGCAGTTCTTC.

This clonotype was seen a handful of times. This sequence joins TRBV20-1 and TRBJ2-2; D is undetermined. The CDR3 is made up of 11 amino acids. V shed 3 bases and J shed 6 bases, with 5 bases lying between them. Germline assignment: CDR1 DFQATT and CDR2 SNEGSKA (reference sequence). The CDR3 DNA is TGCAGTGCTAGCCAGGCCGGGGAGCTGTTTTTT. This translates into CSASQAGELFF.

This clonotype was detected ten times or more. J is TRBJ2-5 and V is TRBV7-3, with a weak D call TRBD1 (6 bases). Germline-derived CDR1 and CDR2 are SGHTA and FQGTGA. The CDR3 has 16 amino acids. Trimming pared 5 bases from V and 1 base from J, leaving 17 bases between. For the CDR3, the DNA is TGTGCCAGCAGCCTGGGCCCGGGACACCCCCAAGAGACCCAGTACTTC. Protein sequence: CASSLGPGHPQETQYF.

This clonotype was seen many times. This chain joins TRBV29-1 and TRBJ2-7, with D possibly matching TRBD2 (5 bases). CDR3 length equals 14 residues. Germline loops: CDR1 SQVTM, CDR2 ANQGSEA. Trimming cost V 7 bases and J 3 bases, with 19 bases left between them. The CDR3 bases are TGCAGCGCCAAGGTCGGGAAAACGGGCTACGAGCAGTACTTC. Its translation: CSAKVGKTGYEQYF.

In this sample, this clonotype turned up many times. This CDR3 reads CSARGGQNTGELFF. The CDR3 nucleotides are TGCAGTGCCCGTGGGGGTCAGAACACCGGGGAGCTGTTTTTT. The chain combines TRBV20-1 with TRBJ2-2; either TRBD1 or TRBD2 may supply D (5 bases each). Trimming shortened V by 6 bases and J by 1 base, and 12 bases separated the two germline ends. Germline-derived CDR1 and CDR2 are DFQATT and SNEGSKA (reference sequence). The CDR3 loop spans 14 amino acids.

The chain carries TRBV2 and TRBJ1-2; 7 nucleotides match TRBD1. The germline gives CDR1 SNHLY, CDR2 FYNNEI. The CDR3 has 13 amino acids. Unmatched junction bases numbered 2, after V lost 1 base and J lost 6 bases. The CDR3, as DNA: TGTGCCAGCAGTGAAGAGACAGGGAATGGCTACACCTTC. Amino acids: CASSEETGNGYTF. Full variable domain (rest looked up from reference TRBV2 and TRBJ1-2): EPEVTQTPSHQVTQMGQEVILRCVPISNHLYFYWYRQILGQKVEFLVSFYNNEISEKSEIFDDQFSVERPDGSNFTLKIRSTKLEDSAMYFCASSEETGNGYTFGSGTRLTVV.

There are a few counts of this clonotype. CDR3 DNA: TGTGCCAGCAGTGAAGGACAGGGATTTTTGGCAGATACGCAGTATTTT. Translated, it gives CASSEGQGFLADTQYF. The rearrangement uses TRBV2 and TRBJ2-3; 7 positions agree with TRBD1. V was pared by 1 base and J by 4 bases, with 8 bases of the junction left unmatched. The CDR3 spans 16 residues. Per the germline V gene, CDR1 is SNHLY and CDR2 is FYNNEI.

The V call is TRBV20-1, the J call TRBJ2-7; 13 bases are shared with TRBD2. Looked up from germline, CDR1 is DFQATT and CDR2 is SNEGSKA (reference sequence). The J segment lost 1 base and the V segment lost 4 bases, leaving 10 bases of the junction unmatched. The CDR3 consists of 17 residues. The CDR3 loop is CSAMGLAGQTGSYEQYF. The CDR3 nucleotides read TGCAGTGCTATGGGACTAGCGGGACAAACTGGGTCCTACGAGCAGTACTTC.

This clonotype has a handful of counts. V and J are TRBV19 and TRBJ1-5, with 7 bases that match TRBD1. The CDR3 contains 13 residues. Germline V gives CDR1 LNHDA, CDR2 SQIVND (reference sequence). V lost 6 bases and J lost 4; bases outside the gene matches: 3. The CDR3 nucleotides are TGTGCCAGTAGAGGACAGGAAAATCAGCCCCAGCATTTT. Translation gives CASRGQENQPQHF. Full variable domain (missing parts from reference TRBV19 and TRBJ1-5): DGGITQSPKYLFRKEGQNVTLSCEQNLNHDAMYWYRQDPGQGLRLIYYSQIVNDFQKGDIAEGYSVSREKKESFPLTVTSAQKNPTAFYLCASRGQENQPQHFGDGTRLSIL.

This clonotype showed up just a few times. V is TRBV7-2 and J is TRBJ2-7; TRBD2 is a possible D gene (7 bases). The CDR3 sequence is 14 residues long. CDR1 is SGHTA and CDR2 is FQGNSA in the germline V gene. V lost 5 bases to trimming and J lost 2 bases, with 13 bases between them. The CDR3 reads CASSRWGGTYEQYF. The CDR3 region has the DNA TGTGCCAGCAGCCGCTGGGGGGGCACCTACGAGCAGTACTTC.

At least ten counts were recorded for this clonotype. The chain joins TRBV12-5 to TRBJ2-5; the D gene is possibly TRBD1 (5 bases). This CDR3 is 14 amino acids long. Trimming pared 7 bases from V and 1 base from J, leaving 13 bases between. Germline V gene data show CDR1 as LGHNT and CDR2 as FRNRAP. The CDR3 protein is CASARNQGQETQYF. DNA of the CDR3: TGTGCTAGTGCCCGGAACCAGGGCCAAGAGACCCAGTACTTC.

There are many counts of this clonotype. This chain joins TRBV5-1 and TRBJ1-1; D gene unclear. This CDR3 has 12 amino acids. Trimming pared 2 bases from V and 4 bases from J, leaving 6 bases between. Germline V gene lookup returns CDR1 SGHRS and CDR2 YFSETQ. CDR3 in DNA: TGCGCCAGCAGCTTTAGTGGCACTGAAGCTTTCTTT. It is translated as CASSFSGTEAFF.

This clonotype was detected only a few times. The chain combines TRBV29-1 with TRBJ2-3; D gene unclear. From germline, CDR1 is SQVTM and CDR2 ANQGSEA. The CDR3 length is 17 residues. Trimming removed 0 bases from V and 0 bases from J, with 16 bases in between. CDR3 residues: CSVEDPWGRSSTDTQYF. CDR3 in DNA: TGCAGCGTTGAAGATCCTTGGGGTAGGTCTAGCACAGATACGCAGTATTTT.

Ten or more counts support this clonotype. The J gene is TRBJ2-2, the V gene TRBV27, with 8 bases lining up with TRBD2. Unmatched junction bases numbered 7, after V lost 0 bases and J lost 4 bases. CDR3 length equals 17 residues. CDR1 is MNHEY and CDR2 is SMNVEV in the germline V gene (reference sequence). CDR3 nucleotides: TGTGCCAGCAGTTTATCAGCGGGGGCCGTGGGCACCGGGGAGCTGTTTTTT. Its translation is CASSLSAGAVGTGELFF.

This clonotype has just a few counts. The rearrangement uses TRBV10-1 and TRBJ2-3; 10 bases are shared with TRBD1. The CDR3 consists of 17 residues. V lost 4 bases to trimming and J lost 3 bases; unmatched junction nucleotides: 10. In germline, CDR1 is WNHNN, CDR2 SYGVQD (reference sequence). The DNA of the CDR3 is TGCGCCAGCAGTGGAACCGGGACAGGGGTACTAACAGATACGCAGTATTTT. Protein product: CASSGTGTGVLTDTQYF.

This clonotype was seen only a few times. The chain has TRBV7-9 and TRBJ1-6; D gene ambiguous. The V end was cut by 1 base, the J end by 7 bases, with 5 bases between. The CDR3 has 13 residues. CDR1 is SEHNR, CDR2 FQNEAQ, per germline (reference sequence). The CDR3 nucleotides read TGTGCCAGCAGCTTAGGGCAAAATTCACCCCTCCACTTT. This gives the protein CASSLGQNSPLHF.

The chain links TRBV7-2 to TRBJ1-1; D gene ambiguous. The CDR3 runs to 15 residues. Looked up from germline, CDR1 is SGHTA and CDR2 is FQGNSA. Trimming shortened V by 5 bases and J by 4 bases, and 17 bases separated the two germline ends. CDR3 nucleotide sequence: TGTGCCAGCAGCGTTGTTCATGGGGATGGCACTGAAGCTTTCTTT. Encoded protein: CASSVVHGDGTEAFF.

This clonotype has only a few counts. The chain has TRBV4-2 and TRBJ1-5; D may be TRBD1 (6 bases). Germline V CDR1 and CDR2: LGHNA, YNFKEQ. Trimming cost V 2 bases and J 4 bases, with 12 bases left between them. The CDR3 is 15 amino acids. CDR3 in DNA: TGTGCCAGCAGCCAAAATACAGGGTATAATCAGCCCCAGCATTTT. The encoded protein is CASSQNTGYNQPQHF.

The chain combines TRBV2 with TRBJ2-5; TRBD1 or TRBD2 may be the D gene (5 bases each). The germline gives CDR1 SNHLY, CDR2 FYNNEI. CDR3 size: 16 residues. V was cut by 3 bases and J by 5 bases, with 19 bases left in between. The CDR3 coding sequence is TGTGCCAGCAGTGAGCCCCGGGACCCCTCGACTGAGACCCAGTACTTC. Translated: CASSEPRDPSTETQYF.

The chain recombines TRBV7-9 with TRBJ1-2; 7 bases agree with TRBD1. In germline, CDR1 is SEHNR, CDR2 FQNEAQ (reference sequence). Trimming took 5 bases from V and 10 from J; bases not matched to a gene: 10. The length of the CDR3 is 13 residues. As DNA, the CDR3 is TGTGCCAGCAGCATTGGGACAGACCCTGCCTACACCTTC. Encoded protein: CASSIGTDPAYTF.

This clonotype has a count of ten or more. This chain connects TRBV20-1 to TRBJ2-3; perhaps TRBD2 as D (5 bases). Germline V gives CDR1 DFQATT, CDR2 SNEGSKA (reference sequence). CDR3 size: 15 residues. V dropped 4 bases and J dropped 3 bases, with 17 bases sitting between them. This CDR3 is CSATHIPGVTDTQYF. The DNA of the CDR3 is TGCAGTGCTACACACATTCCCGGGGTGACAGATACGCAGTATTTT.

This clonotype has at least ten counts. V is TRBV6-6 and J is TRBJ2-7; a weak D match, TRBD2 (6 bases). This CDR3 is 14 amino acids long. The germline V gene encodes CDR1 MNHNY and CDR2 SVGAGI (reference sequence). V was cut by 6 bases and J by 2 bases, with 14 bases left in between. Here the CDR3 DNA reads TGTGCCAGCAGAACCGGGCGGGGCGCCTACGAGCAGTACTTC. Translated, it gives CASRTGRGAYEQYF.